Following are 13 T cell receptor beta chains from one sample sequenced in a study of early T cells in non-severe SARS-CoV-2 infection (dated by TCRdb to about 2021). The library was prepared using 5' RACE. The sequencer listed for this sample is NextSeq 500. The public reads were run again by TCRdb, first through fastp at Q25 and then through MiXCR, and only productive beta chains were kept. Identical CDR3 protein sequences are pooled into one entry, listed with their most common genes and DNA. Here the sample has around 50,000 distinct CDR3 sequences; about 10% occur a single time. The ten largest clones represent approximately 9.1% of the sample. Sequencing input: whole blood. These receptors originate from an adult who was a healthcare worker with PCR-confirmed SARS-CoV-2 infection or an uninfected control (not recorded which).

The genes are TRBV18 and TRBJ2-1; 8 positions agree with TRBD1. Germline CDR1 is KGHSH and CDR2 is LQKENI. This CDR3 spans 15 amino acids. V shed 5 bases, J shed 9 bases, and the junction held 12 bases outside the gene matches. CDR3 DNA sequence: TGTGCCAGCTCAGCCGGGACAGGCGCTTTCGGTGAGCAGTTCTTC. This codes for CASSAGTGAFGEQFF.

Ten or more counts support this clonotype. The gene calls are TRBV20-1 and TRBJ1-5; the D gene is possibly TRBD1 (5 bases). The CDR3 contains 15 residues. The V gene's germline CDR1 is DFQATT and CDR2 SNEGSKA (reference sequence). V was cut by 4 bases and J by 1 base, with 14 bases left in between. CDR3 amino acids: CSATLTESSNQPQHF. CDR3 sequence (DNA): TGCAGTGCTACACTGACAGAAAGCAGCAATCAGCCCCAGCATTTT.

The V gene is TRBV5-1, the J gene TRBJ1-3, with unresolved D. The CDR3 contains 13 residues. The V gene's germline CDR1 is SGHRS and CDR2 YFSETQ. Trimming stripped 1 base from V and 4 bases from J, with 6 bases between. The CDR3 sequence: CASSLTVGNTIYF. The CDR3 DNA sequence: TGCGCCAGCAGCTTGACGGTCGGAAACACCATATATTTT.

This clonotype came up a few times. This chain links TRBV6-1 with TRBJ1-4, with TRBD1 identical over 7 bases. The junction had 11 bases not matched to a gene; V was cut back by 8 bases and J by 8 bases. Germline lookup yields CDR1 MNHNS and CDR2 SASEGT. The CDR3 covers 14 residues. CDR3 residues: CASRTGSSGEKLFF. CDR3 nucleotides: TGTGCCAGCCGGACAGGCTCGTCAGGGGAAAAACTGTTTTTT.

The J gene is TRBJ2-1, the V gene TRBV6-1, with 7 bases lining up with TRBD2. The CDR3 contains 13 residues. V was pared by 2 bases and J by 10 bases, with 5 bases of the junction left unmatched. Looked up from germline, CDR1 is MNHNS and CDR2 is SASEGT. The CDR3 DNA sequence: TGTGCCAGCAGTGAACGTACCGGGAGGGAGCAGTTCTTC. Its translation is CASSERTGREQFF.

This clonotype has a count of ten or more. The chain carries TRBV6-4 and TRBJ2-1, with D perhaps matching TRBD2 (5 bases). This CDR3 has 16 amino acids. Germline loops: CDR1 MRHNA, CDR2 SNTAGT. Trimming left V 5 bases short and J 5 bases short, with 19 bases between. The CDR3 DNA reads as TGTGCCAGCAGTCCCTGGGCGAGGGAGTTGGACAATGAGCAGTTCTTC. Its protein is CASSPWARELDNEQFF.

This clonotype was picked up a small number of times. The V and J genes are TRBV7-2 and TRBJ2-3, with unresolved D. This CDR3 is 15 amino acids long. V shed 4 bases and J shed 2 bases, with 13 bases lying between them. Germline CDR1 SGHTA, CDR2 FQGNSA. The CDR3 DNA reads as TGTGCCAGCAGCTCCGCGAGTTCCCACACAGATACGCAGTATTTT. As protein: CASSSASSHTDTQYF. Together with reference TRBV7-2 and TRBJ2-3, the CDR3 gives the full variable domain: GAGVSQSPSNKVTEKGKDVELRCDPISGHTALYWYRQSLGQGLEFLIYFQGNSAPDKSGLPSDRFSAERTGGSVSTLTIQRTQQEDSAVYLCASSSASSHTDTQYFGPGTRLTVL.

This clonotype occurred many times. The gene calls are TRBV5-1 and TRBJ2-3, with D possibly being TRBD2 (5 bases). CDR3 length: 16 residues. CDR1 and CDR2 from the germline V gene are SGHRS and YFSETQ. V gave up 4 bases and J gave up 0 bases, with 15 bases separating them. The CDR3 is CASSRGRVPSTDTQYF. CDR3 in DNA: TGCGCCAGCAGCCGGGGTCGGGTTCCTAGCACAGATACGCAGTATTTT.

In this sample, this clonotype turned up a few times. This chain connects TRBV29-1 to TRBJ2-7; tentatively, D is TRBD1 (5 bases). The germline CDR1 and CDR2 sequences are SQVTM and ANQGSEA. This CDR3 has 14 residues. Trimming shortened V by 3 bases and J by 3 bases, and 15 bases separated the two germline ends. The CDR3 region is CSVEGWGVHYEQYF. CDR3 nucleotide sequence: TGCAGCGTTGAGGGTTGGGGCGTACACTACGAGCAGTACTTC.

This clonotype was found many times. V is TRBV28 and J is TRBJ1-1; D is undetermined. V was trimmed by 1 base and J by 0 bases, leaving 9 bases between them. CDR1 is MDHEN, CDR2 SYDVKM, per germline. The CDR3 loop spans 15 amino acids. The CDR3 sequence: CASSLSGFMNTEAFF. CDR3 DNA sequence: TGTGCCAGCAGTTTATCCGGATTCATGAACACTGAAGCTTTCTTT.

This clonotype was observed many times. The chain carries TRBV7-9 and TRBJ2-7; the D is unclear. The ends were cut back, 4 bases at V and 2 bases at J, with 12 bases in the middle. CDR1 is SEHNR, CDR2 FQNEAQ, per germline (reference sequence). The CDR3 runs to 14 residues. The chain's CDR3 is CASSWAELAYEQYF. The DNA for the CDR3 is TGTGCCAGCAGCTGGGCAGAGCTTGCCTACGAGCAGTACTTC. Based on the CDR3 plus reference TRBV7-9 and TRBJ2-7, the full variable domain is DTGVSQNPRHKITKRGQNVTFRCDPISEHNRLYWYRQTLGQGPEFLTYFQNEAQLEKSRLLSDRFSAERPKGSFSTLEIQRTEQGDSAMYLCASSWAELAYEQYFGPGTRLTVT.

This clonotype was detected many times. The chain joins TRBV20-1 to TRBJ2-7; TRBD2 agrees at 13 bases. V lost 3 bases to trimming and J lost 5 bases; unmatched junction nucleotides: 10. The CDR3 is made up of 16 amino acids. Germline CDR1 DFQATT, CDR2 SNEGSKA (reference sequence). The CDR3 DNA is TGCAGTGCTAGGGAGACCGGGACTAGCGGGACCCACGAGCAGTACTTC. This codes for CSARETGTSGTHEQYF.

This clonotype was found a few times. This chain joins TRBV5-1 and TRBJ1-3; D gene ambiguous. Trimming took off 3 bases at V and 0 bases at J, with 1 base between the two ends. CDR3 length: 12 amino acids. In germline, CDR1 is SGHRS, CDR2 YFSETQ. CDR3 sequence reads: CASSYSGNTIYF. Here the CDR3 DNA reads TGCGCCAGCAGCTACTCTGGAAACACCATATATTTT.